The clone carrying this T cell receptor (beta chain) was seen a handful of times. Its target is unknown. Priming with a constant-region primer yielded TCR beta cDNA from roughly 490 ng total RNA. Generation of the TCR beta libraries relied on three nested multiplex PCR rounds using slightly modified ARM-PCR. The study ran its first two PCR rounds for roughly 10 cycles each, using TRBV1-TRBV30 forward primers and a C-beta reverse primer. TCRdb itself ran the multiplex PCR reads through MiXCR, one entry per CDR3 protein. The data show fewer than 400,000 distinct CDR3 sequences, less than 75% seen once. CDR1 is ENHRY, CDR2 SYGVKD, per germline. V dropped 4 bases and J dropped 4; count of bases not matched to a gene: 1. The CDR3 contains 13 residues. These data originate in a study of tumor-infiltrating lymphocytes in primary liver carcinoma. About the study: Tissue type made little difference to sample yields of roughly 3.65 to 7.13 million productive TCRbeta reads. Notes on the study in general: Blood trailed tumors significantly in top-250-clone fraction (p = 0.039). Tumor-adjacent and tumor-blood pairs showed less overlap than tumor region pairs.

The study extracted blood RNA from unsorted whole blood and also extracted germline DNA. The V and J genes are TRBV10-3 and TRBJ2-5; TRBD1 matches 9 bases. Sequencing input: peripheral blood. The sequence was collected from a man aged 40-49 years with primary liver carcinoma and hepatitis B virus infection. The CDR3 here is CAISGGQGETQYF. CDR3 DNA: TGTGCCATCAGTGGGGGACAGGGAGAGACCCAGTACTTC.